These 29 T cell receptor beta chains share one sample of origin, sequenced in a study of cytomegalovirus exposure and HLA in healthy donors. PCR primers comprised 60 Vbeta and 13 Jbeta primers. Clones were read by immunoSEQ multiplex PCR, and TCRdb kept only the in-frame ones, dropping some. The table lists roughly 100,000 clones, approximately 79% of them singletons. What was sequenced was PBMCs. Receptors were obtained from a man aged 30 to 39 in good health and CMV-seropositive.

The rearrangement links TRBV30 to TRBJ2-2; 7 nucleotides agree with TRBD1. Germline trimming cut 3 bases from V and 6 bases from J; bases unmatched to any gene: 7. The germline V gene encodes CDR1 GTSNPN and CDR2 SVGIG (reference sequence). CDR3 length: 14 residues. The CDR3 loop is CAWSSGRGSGELFF. The CDR3 DNA reads TGTGCCTGGAGCTCGGGCAGGGGGTCCGGGGAGCTGTTTTTT.

In its sample, this clone was seen a few times. V gene TRBV19 combines with J gene TRBJ2-7; the match to TRBD1 covers 9 bases. This CDR3 region has 14 residues. CDR1 LNHDA and CDR2 SQIVND come from the germline V gene (reference sequence). The ends lost 3 bases at V and 5 bases at J; junction bases unmatched: 5. In nucleotides, the CDR3 is TGTGCCAGTAGTATGTGGGACAGGGACCACGAGCAGTACTTC. Encoded protein: CASSMWDRDHEQYF.

The gene calls are TRBV7-2 and TRBJ2-3; the match to TRBD2 covers 11 bases. The CDR3 sequence is 17 residues long. Germline lookup yields CDR1 SGHTA and CDR2 FQGNSA. After removal of 6 bases from V and 0 bases from J, the junction contained 8 bases not matched to a gene. The CDR3 nucleotides are TGTGCCAGCAGAAGCCCGACTAGCGGGGCTAGCACAGATACGCAGTATTTT. It translates to CASRSPTSGASTDTQYF.

CDR3 bases: TGTGCCAGCAGTTCGTCGGCAAGTCGGGACTACGAGCAGTACTTC. It yields the protein CASSSSASRDYEQYF. The chain has TRBV6-6 and TRBJ2-7, with D possibly TRBD2 on 5 matching bases. The CDR3 has 15 residues. CDR1 MNHNY and CDR2 SVGAGI come from the germline V gene (reference sequence). Deletions cut 4 bases from V and 3 bases from J, with 16 bases between.

This clone has just one count. This rearrangement joins TRBV2 to TRBJ2-3, with 9 bases aligning to TRBD2. Germline CDR1 SNHLY, CDR2 FYNNEI. CDR3 length: 13 residues. V shed 8 bases, J shed 6 bases, and the junction held 6 bases outside the gene matches. The CDR3 is CASWGGGADTQYF. Here the CDR3 DNA reads TGTGCCAGCTGGGGCGGGGGGGCGGATACGCAGTATTTT. The complete variable domain, with remaining parts taken from reference TRBV2 and TRBJ2-3, reads EPEVTQTPSHQVTQMGQEVILRCVPISNHLYFYWYRQILGQKVEFLVSFYNNEISEKSEIFDDQFSVERPDGSNFTLKIRSTKLEDSAMYFCASWGGGADTQYFGPGTRLTVL.

The J gene is TRBJ1-4, the V gene TRBV27; TRBD1 aligns across 9 bases. CDR1 is MNHEY, CDR2 SMNVEV, per germline (reference sequence). There are 14 residues in the CDR3. J lost 8 bases, V lost 4 bases, and 5 bases had no gene match. The CDR3 here is CASSSPGQGEKLFF. CDR3 DNA sequence: TGTGCCAGCAGTTCACCCGGACAGGGGGAAAAACTGTTTTTT.

The J gene is TRBJ1-5, the V gene TRBV30; a possible D gene is TRBD1 (5 bases). The V end was cut by 5 bases, the J end by 3 bases, with 14 bases between. This CDR3 comprises 14 residues. In germline, CDR1 is GTSNPN, CDR2 SVGIG (reference sequence). The CDR3 DNA follows: TGTGCCTGGGCCTCGGGAGGGGACAATCAGCCCCAGCATTTT. It yields the protein CAWASGGDNQPQHF.

J is TRBJ2-5 and V is TRBV6-1, with 11 nucleotides matching TRBD2. CDR3 length equals 17 residues. Trimming at V came to 0 bases and at J to 1 base, leaving 4 bases not matched to a gene. Germline V gene sequence: CDR1 MNHNS, CDR2 SASEGT. The CDR3 DNA sequence: TGTGCCAGCAGTGAAGCGGGAACTAGCGGGGGCCAAGAGACCCAGTACTTC. It translates to CASSEAGTSGGQETQYF.

The V call is TRBV14, the J call TRBJ1-1; D gene uncertain. V lost 4 bases and J lost 2, with 8 bases in between. This CDR3 has 13 amino acids. In germline, CDR1 is SGHDN, CDR2 FVKESK. The CDR3 region is CASSLRLNTEAFF. Here the CDR3 DNA reads TGTGCCAGCAGCCTTCGTTTAAACACTGAAGCTTTCTTT.

The gene calls are TRBV27 and TRBJ1-6; maybe TRBD1 (6 bases). This CDR3 region has 18 residues. Per germline, CDR1 MNHEY and CDR2 SMNVEV (reference sequence). The V and J ends lost 0 bases and 7 bases respectively, with 19 bases between them. Here the CDR3 reads CASSLSYFLGTMNSPLHF. DNA of the CDR3: TGTGCCAGCAGTTTATCATATTTTCTTGGGACAATGAATTCACCCCTCCACTTT.

V usage is TRBV10-3 and J usage is TRBJ1-5; no firm D call. The CDR3 contains 16 residues. Germline CDR1 is ENHRY and CDR2 is SYGVKD. V lost 0 bases and J 0 bases, leaving 9 bases between the germline ends. CDR3 protein: CAISESRPGSNQPQHF. The CDR3 nucleotides read TGTGCCATCAGTGAGTCTCGTCCAGGTAGCAATCAGCCCCAGCATTTT.

V usage is TRBV7-9 and J usage is TRBJ2-7; D remains ambiguous. Germline V lookup: CDR1 SEHNR, CDR2 FQNEAQ (reference sequence). This CDR3 contains 14 residues. Trimming pared 5 bases from V and 1 base from J, leaving 12 bases between. Written as DNA, the CDR3 is TGTGCCAGCAGCCCGCAAAGCGATTCCTACGAGCAGTACTTC. Translated, it gives CASSPQSDSYEQYF.

J is TRBJ2-5 and V is TRBV7-2; possibly TRBD2 for D (5 bases). Between the trimmed V and J ends, which lost 3 bases and 5 bases, there was a span of 10 bases. This CDR3 is built from 13 residues. Germline V gene lookup returns CDR1 SGHTA and CDR2 FQGNSA. This CDR3 is CASSLGSGETQYF. DNA of the CDR3: TGTGCCAGCAGCTTGGGGAGTGGGGAGACCCAGTACTTC.

The chain uses TRBV7-2 and TRBJ2-1; D remains unclear. CDR1 is SGHTA, CDR2 FQGNSA, per germline. This CDR3 contains 14 residues. The V end was cut by 1 base, the J end by 4 bases, with 8 bases between. The CDR3 region has the DNA TGTGCCAGCAGCTTAGAATCCGTTTACAATGAGCAGTTCTTC. Its translation is CASSLESVYNEQFF.

V gene TRBV29-1 combines with J gene TRBJ1-2; D remains ambiguous. Trimming removed 0 bases from V and 7 bases from J, with 9 bases in between. Germline V CDR1 and CDR2: SQVTM, ANQGSEA. The CDR3 consists of 12 residues. CDR3 DNA sequence: TGCAGCGTTGAAGATTGGGGAGGTGGCTACACCTTC. Amino acids: CSVEDWGGGYTF.

The chain has TRBV9 and TRBJ1-6, with D perhaps matching TRBD1 (6 bases). Trimming removed 1 base at V and 6 bases at J, with 8 bases between. CDR1 is SGDLS and CDR2 is YYNGEE in the germline V gene. The CDR3 is 14 residues long. CDR3 amino acids: CASSVRRGNSPLHF. In DNA form, the CDR3 reads TGTGCCAGCAGCGTACGCAGGGGTAATTCACCCCTCCACTTT.

This chain connects TRBV25-1 to TRBJ1-1; D ambiguous. The CDR3 contains 12 residues. Germline V gene data show CDR1 as MGHDK and CDR2 as SYGVNS. V lost 5 bases and J lost 1, with 5 bases in between. The CDR3 spells CASSSGNTEAFF. As DNA, the CDR3 is TGTGCCAGCAGTTCAGGGAACACTGAAGCTTTCTTT.

V and J are TRBV5-1 and TRBJ2-6; tentative D call: TRBD2 (6 bases). Trimming stripped 0 bases from V and 3 bases from J, with 7 bases between. Looked up from germline, CDR1 is SGHRS and CDR2 is YFSETQ. This CDR3 has 15 amino acids. The DNA for the CDR3 is TGCGCCAGCAGCTTGGCGGGGGATGGGGCCAACGTCCTGACTTTC. Its protein is CASSLAGDGANVLTF.

The genes are TRBV9 and TRBJ2-5, with TRBD2 identical over 7 bases. This CDR3 has 15 amino acids. CDR1 is SGDLS and CDR2 is YYNGEE in the germline V gene. V dropped 6 bases and J dropped 2; count of bases not matched to a gene: 10. The CDR3 loop is CASTRGSGPQETQYF. In DNA, the CDR3 is TGTGCCAGCACCCGGGGTAGCGGGCCGCAAGAGACCCAGTACTTC.

V usage is TRBV4-2 and J usage is TRBJ2-7, with TRBD2 as a possible D gene (5 bases). CDR3 length: 14 residues. The germline V gene encodes CDR1 LGHNA and CDR2 YNFKEQ. Trimming removed 1 base from V and 2 bases from J, with 9 bases in between. CDR3 residues: CASSQAGSAYEQYF. The CDR3 DNA follows: TGTGCCAGCAGCCAAGCGGGGTCAGCCTACGAGCAGTACTTC.

This clone was detected many times. Written as DNA, the CDR3 is TGCGCCAGCAGCCCCTGGGACAGGGGGCCGGCAAAAGATACGCAGTATTTT. Translated, it gives CASSPWDRGPAKDTQYF. The chain has TRBV4-1 and TRBJ2-3; 12 bases fit TRBD1. CDR1 is MGHRA, CDR2 YSYEKL, per germline. The CDR3 runs to 17 residues. With 4 bases clipped from V and 5 bases from J, the junction kept 10 bases outside the gene matches.

The V call is TRBV7-9, the J call TRBJ1-1, with a weak D call TRBD1 (6 bases). The CDR3 loop spans 14 amino acids. Trimming cost V 5 bases and J 4 bases, with 14 bases left between them. CDR1 is SEHNR and CDR2 is FQNEAQ in the germline V gene (reference sequence). DNA of the CDR3: TGTGCCAGCAGCGGACAACAGGGAGTCACTGAAGCTTTCTTT. It is translated as CASSGQQGVTEAFF. Full variable domain (rest looked up from reference TRBV7-9 and TRBJ1-1): DTGVSQNPRHKITKRGQNVTFRCDPISEHNRLYWYRQTLGQGPEFLTYFQNEAQLEKSRLLSDRFSAERPKGSFSTLEIQRTEQGDSAMYLCASSGQQGVTEAFFGQGTRLTVV.

Only one count was recorded for this clone. The chain carries TRBV5-1 and TRBJ2-7, with 7 bases aligning to TRBD1. V shed 5 bases and J 4 bases; nucleotides not matched to a gene: 6. CDR3 length: 13 residues. CDR1 is SGHRS and CDR2 is YFSETQ in the germline V gene. The CDR3 bases are TGCGCCAGCAGACTGACAGGGAAATACGAGCAGTACTTC. Its translation: CASRLTGKYEQYF.

This rearrangement joins TRBV14 to TRBJ1-2, with D perhaps matching TRBD1 (6 bases). Trimming shortened V by 1 base and J by 2 bases, and 8 bases separated the two germline ends. CDR3 size: 14 residues. Germline V gives CDR1 SGHDN, CDR2 FVKESK. CDR3 in DNA: TGTGCCAGCAGCCAAGTCGGACAGAACTATGGCTACACCTTC. Its translation: CASSQVGQNYGYTF.

The chain is built from TRBV2 and TRBJ2-5; tentatively, D is TRBD1 (6 bases). The length of the CDR3 is 15 residues. CDR1 SNHLY and CDR2 FYNNEI come from the germline V gene. V dropped 4 bases and J dropped 2 bases, with 14 bases sitting between them. CDR3 sequence (DNA): TGTGCCAGCAGTGGCTCCGGGACACCTCAAGAGACCCAGTACTTC. Translated, it gives CASSGSGTPQETQYF.

The chain recombines TRBV4-1 with TRBJ2-7; 7 bases map to TRBD1. CDR3 length: 13 residues. The trim removed 4 bases at V and 1 base at J, leaving 1 base unmatched. From germline, CDR1 is MGHRA and CDR2 YSYEKL. The CDR3 region has the DNA TGCGCCAGCAGCCGGGACAGTTCCTACGAGCAGTACTTC. Encoded protein: CASSRDSSYEQYF.

This clone has more than one count but fewer than ten. The rearrangement joins TRBV6-5 to TRBJ2-1; TRBD1 is a possible D gene (5 bases). Germline lookup yields CDR1 MNHEY and CDR2 SVGAGI. The CDR3 sequence is 13 residues long. V lost 5 bases to trimming and J lost 4 bases, with 9 bases between them. CDR3 in amino acids: CASSTDSYNEQFF. The CDR3 coding sequence is TGTGCCAGCAGTACAGACAGTTACAATGAGCAGTTCTTC.

The V call is TRBV4-3, the J call TRBJ1-4; D unclear. The length of the CDR3 is 13 residues. The ends were cut back, 1 base at V and 6 bases at J, with 6 bases in the middle. Looked up from germline, CDR1 is LGHNA and CDR2 is YSLEER. The CDR3 protein is CASSQVRYEKLFF. CDR3 nucleotides: TGCGCCAGCAGCCAAGTACGGTATGAAAAACTGTTTTTT.

The CDR3: CASSWDPAGAQYF. The CDR3, as DNA: TGCGCCAGCAGCTGGGACCCTGCGGGGGCCCAGTACTTC. This chain connects TRBV5-1 to TRBJ2-5; 7 bases are a match to TRBD2. Germline CDR1 is SGHRS and CDR2 is YFSETQ. The length of the CDR3 is 13 residues. The junction had 8 bases not matched to a gene; V was cut back by 3 bases and J by 9 bases.